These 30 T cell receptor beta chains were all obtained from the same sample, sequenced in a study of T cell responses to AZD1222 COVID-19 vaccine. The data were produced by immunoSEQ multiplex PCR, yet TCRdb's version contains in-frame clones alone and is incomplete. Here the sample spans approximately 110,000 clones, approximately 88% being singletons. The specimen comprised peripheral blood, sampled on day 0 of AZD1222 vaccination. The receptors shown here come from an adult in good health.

The CDR3 reads CASSLVAWQETQYF. The CDR3 DNA sequence: TGCGCCAGCAGCTTGGTTGCATGGCAAGAGACCCAGTACTTC. The chain combines TRBV5-1 with TRBJ2-5; D ambiguous. The germline gives CDR1 SGHRS, CDR2 YFSETQ. The CDR3 extends over 14 amino acids. V shed 0 bases and J shed 2 bases, with 8 bases lying between them.

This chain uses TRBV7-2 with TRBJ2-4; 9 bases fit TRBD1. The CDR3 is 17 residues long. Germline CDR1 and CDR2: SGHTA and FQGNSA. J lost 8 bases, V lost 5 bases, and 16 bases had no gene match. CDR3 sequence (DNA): TGTGCCAGCAGCCGCCGTACCCGTTGGACAGGGGAGGACATTCAGTACTTC. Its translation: CASSRRTRWTGEDIQYF.

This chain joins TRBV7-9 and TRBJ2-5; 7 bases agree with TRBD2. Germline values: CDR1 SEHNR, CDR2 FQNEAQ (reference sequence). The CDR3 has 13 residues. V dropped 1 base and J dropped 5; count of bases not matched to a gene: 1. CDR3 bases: TGTGCCAGCAGCTTAGAGGGAGGGGAGACCCAGTACTTC. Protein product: CASSLEGGETQYF.

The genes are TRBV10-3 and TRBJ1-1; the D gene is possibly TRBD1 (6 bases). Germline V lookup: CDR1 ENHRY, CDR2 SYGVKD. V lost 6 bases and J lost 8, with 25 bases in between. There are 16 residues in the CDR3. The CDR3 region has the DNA TGTGCCATCAGAAAGGTCCTTCAGGGGATCGGAGGAGAAGCTTTCTTT. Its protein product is CAIRKVLQGIGGEAFF.

The CDR3 region is CASTSRRSQPQHF. For the CDR3, the DNA is TGTGCCAGCACGTCTCGGAGAAGCCAGCCCCAGCATTTT. The chain uses TRBV12-3 or TRBV12-4 and TRBJ1-5; D not resolved. The V end was cut by 7 bases, the J end by 7 bases, with 14 bases between. The CDR3 is 13 residues long.

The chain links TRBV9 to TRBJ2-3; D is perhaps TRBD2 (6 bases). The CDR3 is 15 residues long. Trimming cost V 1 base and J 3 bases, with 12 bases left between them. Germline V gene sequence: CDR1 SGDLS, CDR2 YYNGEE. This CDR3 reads CASSVRFGGTDTQYF. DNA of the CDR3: TGTGCCAGCAGCGTAAGATTCGGGGGAACAGATACGCAGTATTTT.

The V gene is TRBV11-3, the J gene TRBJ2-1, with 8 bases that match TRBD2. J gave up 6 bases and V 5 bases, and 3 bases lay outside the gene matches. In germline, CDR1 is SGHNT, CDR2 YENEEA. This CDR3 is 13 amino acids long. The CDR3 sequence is CASSPGGVNEQFF. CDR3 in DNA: TGTGCCAGCAGCCCCGGGGGGGTCAATGAGCAGTTCTTC.

The DNA for the CDR3 is TGTGCCAGCAGTTTATACGGGATCTTGGGAGGACGAAGTGGAGACCAGCATTTT. Protein: CASSLYGILGGRSGDQHF. The V gene is TRBV27, the J gene TRBJ1-5; D ambiguous. Germline V gene data show CDR1 as MNHEY and CDR2 as SMNVEV (reference sequence). V was clipped by 1 base and J by 12 bases, with 28 bases between them. This CDR3 region has 18 residues.

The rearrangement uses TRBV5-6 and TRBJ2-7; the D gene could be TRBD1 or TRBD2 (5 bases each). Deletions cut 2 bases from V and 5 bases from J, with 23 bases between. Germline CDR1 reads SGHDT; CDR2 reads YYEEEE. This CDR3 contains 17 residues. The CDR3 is CASSFPLVGPEGHEQYF. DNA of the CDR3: TGTGCCAGCAGCTTCCCTCTGGTTGGTCCAGAGGGGCACGAGCAGTACTTC.

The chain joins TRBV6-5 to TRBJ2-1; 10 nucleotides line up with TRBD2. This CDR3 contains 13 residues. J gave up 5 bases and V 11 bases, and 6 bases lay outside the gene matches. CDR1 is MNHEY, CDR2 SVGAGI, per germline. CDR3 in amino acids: CAVAGGLDNEQFF. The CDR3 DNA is TGTGCCGTAGCGGGGGGACTAGACAATGAGCAGTTCTTC.

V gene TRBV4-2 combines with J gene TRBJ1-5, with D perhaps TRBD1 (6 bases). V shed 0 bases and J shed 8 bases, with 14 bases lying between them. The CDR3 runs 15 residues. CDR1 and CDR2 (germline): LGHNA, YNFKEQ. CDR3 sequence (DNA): TGTGCCAGCAGCCAAGACATGGGGGCCGTGGAGCCCCAGCATTTT. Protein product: CASSQDMGAVEPQHF.

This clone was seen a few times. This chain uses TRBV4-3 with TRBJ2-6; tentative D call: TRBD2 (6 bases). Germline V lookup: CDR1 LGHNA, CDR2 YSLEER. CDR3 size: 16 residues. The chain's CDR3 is CPTRPPGASGANVLTF. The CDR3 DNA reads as TGCCCCACCCGCCCCCCGGGAGCCTCTGGGGCCAACGTCCTGACTTTC.

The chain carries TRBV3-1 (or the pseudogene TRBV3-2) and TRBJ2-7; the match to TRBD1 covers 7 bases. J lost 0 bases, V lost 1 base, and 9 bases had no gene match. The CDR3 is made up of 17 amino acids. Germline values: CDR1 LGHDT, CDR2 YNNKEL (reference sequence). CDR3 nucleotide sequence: TGTGCCAGCAGCCAAGGGCCCCCGACAGGGAGCTCCTACGAGCAGTACTTC. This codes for CASSQGPPTGSSYEQYF.

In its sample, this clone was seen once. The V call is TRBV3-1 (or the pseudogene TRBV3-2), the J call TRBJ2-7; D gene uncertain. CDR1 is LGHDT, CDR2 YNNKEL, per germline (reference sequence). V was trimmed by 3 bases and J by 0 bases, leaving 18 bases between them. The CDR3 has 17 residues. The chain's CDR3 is CASSQMTRLTYSYEQYF. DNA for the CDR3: TGTGCCAGCAGCCAGATGACCCGTCTTACTTACTCCTACGAGCAGTACTTC.

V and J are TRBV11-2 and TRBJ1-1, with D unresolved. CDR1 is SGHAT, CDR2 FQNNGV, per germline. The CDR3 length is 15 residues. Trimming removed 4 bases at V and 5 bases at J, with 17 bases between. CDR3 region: CASSSRSDSTTEAFF. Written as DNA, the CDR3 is TGTGCCAGCAGCTCCAGGTCCGACTCGACTACTGAAGCTTTCTTT.

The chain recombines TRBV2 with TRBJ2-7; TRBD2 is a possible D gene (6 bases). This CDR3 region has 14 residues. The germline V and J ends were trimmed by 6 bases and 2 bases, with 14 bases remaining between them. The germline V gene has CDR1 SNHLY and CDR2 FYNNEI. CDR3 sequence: CASSPGTSTYEQYF. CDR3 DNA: TGTGCCAGCAGCCCCGGGACTTCGACCTACGAGCAGTACTTC. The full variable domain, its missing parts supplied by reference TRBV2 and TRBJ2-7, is EPEVTQTPSHQVTQMGQEVILRCVPISNHLYFYWYRQILGQKVEFLVSFYNNEISEKSEIFDDQFSVERPDGSNFTLKIRSTKLEDSAMYFCASSPGTSTYEQYFGPGTRLTVT.

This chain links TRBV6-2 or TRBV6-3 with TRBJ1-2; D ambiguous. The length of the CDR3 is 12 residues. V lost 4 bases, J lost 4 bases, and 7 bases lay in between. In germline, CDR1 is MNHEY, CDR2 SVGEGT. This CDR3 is CASSSTPYGYTF. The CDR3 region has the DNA TGTGCCAGCAGTTCTACCCCCTATGGCTACACCTTC.

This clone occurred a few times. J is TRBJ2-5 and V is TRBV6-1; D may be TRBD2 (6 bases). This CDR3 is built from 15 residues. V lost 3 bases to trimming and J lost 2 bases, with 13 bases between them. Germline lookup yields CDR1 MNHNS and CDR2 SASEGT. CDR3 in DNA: TGTGCCAGCAGTGACGTGGGGGGACGGCAAGAGACCCAGTACTTC. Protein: CASSDVGGRQETQYF.

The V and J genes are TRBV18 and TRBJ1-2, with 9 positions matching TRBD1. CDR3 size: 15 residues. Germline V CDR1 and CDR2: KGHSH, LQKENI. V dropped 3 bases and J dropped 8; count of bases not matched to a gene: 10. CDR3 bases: TGTGCCAGCTCACCGTTGGAACAGGGGGCTGGAGGCTACACCTTC. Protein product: CASSPLEQGAGGYTF. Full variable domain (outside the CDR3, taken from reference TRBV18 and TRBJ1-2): NAGVMQNPRHLVRRRGQEARLRCSPMKGHSHVYWYRQLPEEGLKFMVYLQKENIIDESGMPKERFSAEFPKEGPSILRIQQVVRGDSAAYFCASSPLEQGAGGYTFGSGTRLTVV.

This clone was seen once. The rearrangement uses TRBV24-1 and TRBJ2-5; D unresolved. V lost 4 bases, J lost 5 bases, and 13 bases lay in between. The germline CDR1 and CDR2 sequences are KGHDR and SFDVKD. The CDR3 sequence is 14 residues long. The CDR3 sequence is CATSDSKGAETQYF. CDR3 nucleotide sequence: TGTGCCACCAGTGACTCTAAGGGCGCCGAGACCCAGTACTTC.

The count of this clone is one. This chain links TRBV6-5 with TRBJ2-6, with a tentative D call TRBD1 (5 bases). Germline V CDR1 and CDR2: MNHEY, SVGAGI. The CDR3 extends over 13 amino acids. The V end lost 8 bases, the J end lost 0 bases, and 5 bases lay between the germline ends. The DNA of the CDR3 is TGTGCCAGCGGGGCCTCTGGGGCCAACGTCCTGACTTTC. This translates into CASGASGANVLTF.

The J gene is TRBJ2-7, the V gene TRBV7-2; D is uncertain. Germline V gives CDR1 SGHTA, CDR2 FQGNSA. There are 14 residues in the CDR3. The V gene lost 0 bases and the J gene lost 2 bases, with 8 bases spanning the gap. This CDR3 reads CASSLASPPYEQYF. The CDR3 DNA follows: TGTGCCAGCAGCTTAGCTTCCCCGCCCTACGAGCAGTACTTC.

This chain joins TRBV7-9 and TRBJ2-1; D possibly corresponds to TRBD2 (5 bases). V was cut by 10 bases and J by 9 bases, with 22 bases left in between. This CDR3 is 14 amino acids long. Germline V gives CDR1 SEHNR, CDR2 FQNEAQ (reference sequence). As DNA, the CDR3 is TGTGCCATCACGACGACAACCCTCGGGGTTGAGCAGTTCTTC. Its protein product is CAITTTTLGVEQFF.

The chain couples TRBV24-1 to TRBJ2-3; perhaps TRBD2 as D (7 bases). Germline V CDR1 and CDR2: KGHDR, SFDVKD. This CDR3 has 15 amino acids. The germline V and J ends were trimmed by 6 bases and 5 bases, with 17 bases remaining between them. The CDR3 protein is CATSLTPGEGDTQYF. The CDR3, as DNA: TGTGCCACCAGTTTGACCCCAGGGGAGGGAGATACGCAGTATTTT.

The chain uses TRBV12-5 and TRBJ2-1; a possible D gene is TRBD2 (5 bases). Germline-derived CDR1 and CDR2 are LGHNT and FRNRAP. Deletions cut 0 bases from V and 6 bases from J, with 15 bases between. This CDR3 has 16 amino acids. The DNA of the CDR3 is TGTGCTAGTGGTTTGGTAGTAGGTCGGGAAACCAATGAGCAGTTCTTC. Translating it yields CASGLVVGRETNEQFF.

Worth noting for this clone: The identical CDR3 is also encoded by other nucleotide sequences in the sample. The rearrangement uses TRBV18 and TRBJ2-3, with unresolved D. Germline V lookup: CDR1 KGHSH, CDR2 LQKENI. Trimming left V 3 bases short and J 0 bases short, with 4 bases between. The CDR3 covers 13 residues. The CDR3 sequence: CASSPPSTDTQYF. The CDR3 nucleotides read TGTGCCAGCTCACCCCCTAGCACAGATACGCAGTATTTT.

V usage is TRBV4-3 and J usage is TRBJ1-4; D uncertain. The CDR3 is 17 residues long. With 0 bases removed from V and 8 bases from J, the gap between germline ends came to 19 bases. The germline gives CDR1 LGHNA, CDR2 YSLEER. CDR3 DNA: TGCGCCAGCAGCCAAGAGGGAGACACTGGCGGGAGGGAAAAACTGTTTTTT. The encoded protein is CASSQEGDTGGREKLFF.

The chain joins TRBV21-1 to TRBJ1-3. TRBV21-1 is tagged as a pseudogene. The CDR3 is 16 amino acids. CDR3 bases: TGTGCCAGCAGCAATTTGGGATTCATCTCTGGAAACACCATATATTTT. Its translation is CASSNLGFISGNTIYF.

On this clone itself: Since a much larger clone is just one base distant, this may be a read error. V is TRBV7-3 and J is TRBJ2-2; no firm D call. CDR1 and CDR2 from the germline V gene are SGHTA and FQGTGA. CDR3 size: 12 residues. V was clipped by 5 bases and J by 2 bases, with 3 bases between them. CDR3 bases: TGTGCCAGCAGCCCAAACACCGGGGAGCTGTTTTTT. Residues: CASSPNTGELFF. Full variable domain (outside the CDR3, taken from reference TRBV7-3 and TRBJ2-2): GAGVSQTPSNKVTEKGKYVELRCDPISGHTALYWYRQSLGQGPEFLIYFQGTGAADDSGLPNDRFFAVRPEGSVSTLKIQRTERGDSAVYLCASSPNTGELFFGEGSRLTVL.

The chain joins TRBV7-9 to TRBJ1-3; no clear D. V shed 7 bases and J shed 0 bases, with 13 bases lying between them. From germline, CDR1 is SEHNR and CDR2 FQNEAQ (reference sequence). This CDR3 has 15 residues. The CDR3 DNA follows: TGTGCCAGCAACCCATCGGCGAGCTCTGGAAACACCATATATTTT. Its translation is CASNPSASSGNTIYF.